This T cell receptor beta chain was obtained from a study of blood T cell repertoires in COVID-19. About the research overall: The origin of the acute and convalescent COVID-19 samples was the United States, Italy and Spain. PBMCs, B-cell-depleted T cells, or T cells were the source of the cDNA or gDNA that made up the material.

In the authors' workflow: Amplification of reference gene primers was used by the study to estimate nucleated cell counts. Repertoires were generated with immunoSEQ multiplex PCR, while TCRdb's copy carries only in-frame clones and drops some. The V and J calls and clone size come from that table; D and trimming were worked out from the DNA. The sample has 150,000 or so clones, around 84% seen once; the top ten hold approximately 18%. V gave up 4 bases and J gave up 1 base, with 17 bases separating them. The CDR3 is 17 amino acids. Germline V CDR1 and CDR2: LNHDA, SQIVND (reference sequence). The chain uses TRBV19 and TRBJ1-3, with TRBD1 as a possible D gene (6 bases). The sequence was obtained from a woman aged 80 or older with acute or convalescent COVID-19. Sequenced sample: peripheral blood. DNA of the CDR3: TGTGCCAGTAGTAGTACAGGGTACGGAAGTTCTGGAAACACCATATATTTT. It translates to CASSSTGYGSSGNTIYF.